This T cell receptor (beta chain) was sequenced during a study of beta chain features in type 1 diabetes (dated by TCRdb to about 2018). Context from the whole study: Mean age, gender distribution, total cell number and subset yield were not different between patients and healthy donors. A total of 100 million to 110 million sorted cells were examined across all samples, and a strong correlation was observed between cell number per subset and RNA yield. The study compared the TCRB repertoires of sorted circulating CD4+ T cell subsets in recently diagnosed type 1 diabetes patients with those in matched healthy donors. Naive and central memory subsets were obtained from all 30 or so donors, but regulatory and stem cell-like memory subsets were isolated from only 8 patients and about eight healthy donors. Overall study results and their limits: Because the HLA sub-analyses included only small numbers of individuals, any influence of HLA type on TCRB rearrangement was left unresolved. Naive, central memory and regulatory TCRB repertoires appeared to be more alike among patients than among healthy donors. Type 1 diabetes patients showed a moderate but significant shortening of TCRB CDR3 length in all four CD4+ subsets. PCR may preferentially amplify shorter templates, but because patient and control samples were amplified and corrected together, any resulting skew would affect both groups equally. Because cDNA rather than genomic DNA was sequenced, highly expressing activated cells could have been over-represented, although no difference in activation and CD3 levels was found between groups. Fewer insertions and more nucleotide deletions at VDJ recombination sites were observed in patients with type 1 diabetes, implying thymic rearrangement abnormalities.

About this clone itself: The specificity of this receptor is unknown. Per-nucleotide qualities are absent, and no much larger clonotype sits a single base away.

The cysteine opens and the phenylalanine closes a CDR3 of 13 amino acids. Of all the DNA, just the CDR3 is kept, 39 bases in frame from base 1. CDR1 is given as LNHDA and CDR2 as SQIVND, both from the germline V gene (reference sequence). V is clipped by 4 bases and J by 1 base, and the sequence between their germline boundaries is 6 bases long. The High Capacity cDNA Reverse Transcription Kit was used to reverse transcribe all of the isolated RNA, meaning that expressed TCRB transcripts were what got sequenced. Deep immunoSEQ sequencing was performed on naive, central memory and regulatory T cell samples, with an average of approximately 3.9 million total reads per sample. Sorted cells were lysed in RLT buffer, and RNA was extracted using DNase-treated RNeasy Micro or Mini kits according to cell number. To prevent cross-contamination, every cell subset was processed on its own, while patient and healthy donor samples were processed together. Using the immunoSEQ multiplex PCR, TCRB sequences were amplified from cDNA into 87-bp fragments spanning the CDR3 region. The amplicons were sequenced using the Illumina HiSeq platform. Under the source paper's analysis protocol: PCR bias was corrected computationally using synthetic template baselines, and reads within Hamming distance 2 were collapsed, with unmergeable singletons discarded. Reads were aligned against IMGT so that V, D and J genes, CDR3 length and insertions or deletions at six rearrangement sites could be assigned. Within each subset, clonotype counts were normalized to sorted cell number, and only after that were true diversity and Gini coefficients computed with the tcR R package. The overlap coefficient, calculated on TCRB nucleotide sequences, was used to measure repertoire sharing. Out-of-frame TCRB sequences from naive cells were analyzed to stand in for the pre-selection repertoire. TCRdb's version of the immuneACCESS table is confined to in-frame rearrangements and falls short of the full clone set. An unresolved V gene accounts for under half of the shortfall where checked; the remainder is of unknown origin. The V and J calls and clone size are taken from that table; D and trimming were inferred from the DNA. This sample has around 250,000 clones in its table, and 55% to 70% of those were observed once. The ten largest clones represent about 0.05% of the sample.

From each donor, a single peripheral blood sample of 90 to 150 mL on average was drawn into heparinised tubes. A BD FACSAria II and a panel including CD45RO, CCR7, CD25, CD127, CD95 and CD27 were used to sort naive, central memory, regulatory and stem cell-like memory CD4+ T cells. All sorted populations exceeded 98% purity. PBMCs were isolated immediately by Lymphoprep density gradient centrifugation and stained directly without culture. So that batch effects would be minimized, each experiment stained and sorted samples in pairs, pairing one healthy donor with one patient. This clonotype originated in a man aged 25-45 years in good health. Input material: naive CD4+ T cells from blood. Read against the paper, the sample's cell subset or site label means: true naive CD4+ T cells. The chain employs TRBV19 and TRBJ2-3; no D gene call is confident. The CDR3 corresponds to CASSTGGTDTQYF. The DNA sequence is as follows: TGTGCCAGTAGTACCGGTGGCACAGATACGCAGTATTTT.